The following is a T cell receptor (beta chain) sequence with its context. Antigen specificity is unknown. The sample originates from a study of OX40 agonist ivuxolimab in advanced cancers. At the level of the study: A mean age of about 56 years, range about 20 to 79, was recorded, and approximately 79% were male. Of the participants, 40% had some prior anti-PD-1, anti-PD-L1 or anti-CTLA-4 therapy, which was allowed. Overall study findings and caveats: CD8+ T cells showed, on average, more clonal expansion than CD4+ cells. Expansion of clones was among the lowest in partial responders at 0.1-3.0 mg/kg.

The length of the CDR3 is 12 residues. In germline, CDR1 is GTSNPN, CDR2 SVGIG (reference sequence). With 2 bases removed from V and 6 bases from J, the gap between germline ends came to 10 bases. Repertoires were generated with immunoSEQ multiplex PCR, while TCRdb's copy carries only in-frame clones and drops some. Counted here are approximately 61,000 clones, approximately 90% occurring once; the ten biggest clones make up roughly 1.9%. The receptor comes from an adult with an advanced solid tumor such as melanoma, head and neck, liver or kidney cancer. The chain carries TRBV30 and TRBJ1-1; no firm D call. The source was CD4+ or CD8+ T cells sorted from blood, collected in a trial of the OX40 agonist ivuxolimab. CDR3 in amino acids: CAWSTSISEAFF. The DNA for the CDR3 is TGTGCCTGGAGTACCTCTATATCTGAAGCTTTCTTT. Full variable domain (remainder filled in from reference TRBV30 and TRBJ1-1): SQTIHQWPATLVQPVGSPLSLECTVEGTSNPNLYWYRQAAGRGLQLLFYSVGIGQISSEVPQNLSASRPQDRQFILSSKKLLLSDSGFYLCAWSTSISEAFFGQGTRLTVV.